Described below is a single TCR beta chain sequence and its context. Its antigen is currently unknown. Germline CDR1 reads MDHEN; CDR2 reads SYDVKM. Trimming pared 6 bases from V and 5 bases from J, leaving 16 bases between. This CDR3 contains 14 residues. This sample is drawn from a study of cytomegalovirus exposure and HLA in healthy donors. Missing from this donor's record is the CMV serostatus. The PCR had 60 Vbeta and 13 Jbeta primers. Sequencing was performed with immunoSEQ multiplex PCR; in TCRdb, only in-frame clones are kept and a portion is missing. The table includes about 130,000 clones, roughly 77% detected once. General study results and limits: For most TCR sequences rarity was the rule, although some public TCRs occurred in many donors. In vitro confirmation showed a few CMV-associated chains to be CMV antigen specific. Follow-up analysis found HLA locus-dependent TCR association rates, highest for DRB1 and lowest for HLA-C.

This sequence was found in a man aged 25-45 years in good health. The chain links TRBV28 to TRBJ1-1, with D perhaps matching TRBD1 (5 bases). Sequencing was carried out using PBMCs. CDR3 protein: CASSRGTGGTEAFF. The CDR3 nucleotides are TGTGCCAGCAGCCGAGGGACGGGAGGGACTGAAGCTTTCTTT.